This is a list of T cell receptor beta chains from one sample in a study of blood T cell repertoires in COVID-19. Here immunoSEQ multiplex PCR was the method, and the copy in TCRdb shows in-frame clones only, minus some. The sample carries more than 95,000 clones, 80% to 95% recorded once. What was sequenced was peripheral blood. The receptors were sampled from a man aged 50 to 60 with COVID-19, enrolled during active disease. Each CDR3 is given without its conserved first and last residue. Size is stated for part of the rows, as once, few or many counts, or as a class when the clone is expanded.

cdr3_aa: ASSPGATNEKLF; clone_size: NA; v_call: TRBV5-4; j_call: TRBJ1-4
cdr3_aa: ASSPSGTSGRSAETQY; clone_size: NA; v_call: TRBV13; j_call: TRBJ2-5
cdr3_aa: ASSLGPDNEQF; clone_size: NA; v_call: TRBV7-3; j_call: TRBJ2-1
cdr3_aa: ASRSNGGSGNIQY; clone_size: NA; v_call: TRBV6-6; j_call: TRBJ2-4
cdr3_aa: ASSILAGELF; clone_size: NA; v_call: TRBV6-2/TRBV6-3; j_call: TRBJ2-2
cdr3_aa: ASSKGAGVETQY; clone_size: NA; v_call: TRBV7-9; j_call: TRBJ2-5
cdr3_aa: ASSEQNSGNTIY; clone_size: NA; v_call: TRBV2; j_call: TRBJ1-3
cdr3_aa: ASSLRRDQPQH; clone_size: NA; v_call: TRBV12-3/TRBV12-4; j_call: TRBJ1-5
cdr3_aa: ASSPLEYGYT; clone_size: NA; v_call: TRBV18; j_call: TRBJ1-2
cdr3_aa: ASSQDRGSGANVLT; clone_size: NA; v_call: TRBV4-3; j_call: TRBJ2-6
cdr3_aa: ASSLTSGKTGELF; clone_size: NA; v_call: TRBV11-2; j_call: TRBJ2-2
cdr3_aa: AISAGTDQETQY; clone_size: NA; v_call: TRBV10-3; j_call: TRBJ2-5
cdr3_aa: ASTSRASGPEQY; clone_size: NA; v_call: TRBV3-1/TRBV3-2; j_call: TRBJ2-7
cdr3_aa: ASSIYTGGGTEAF; clone_size: NA; v_call: TRBV19; j_call: TRBJ1-1
cdr3_aa: ATSEEPLYQGLF; clone_size: NA; v_call: TRBV24-1; j_call: TRBJ2-2
cdr3_aa: ASSSGPPGLAGYNEQF; clone_size: once; v_call: TRBV7-3; j_call: TRBJ2-1
cdr3_aa: ASSLGAREQY; clone_size: NA; v_call: TRBV28; j_call: TRBJ2-7
cdr3_aa: ASSRGDRIAKNIQY; clone_size: NA; v_call: TRBV5-1; j_call: TRBJ2-4
cdr3_aa: ASSQAGSGINTEAF; clone_size: NA; v_call: TRBV3-1/TRBV3-2; j_call: TRBJ1-1
cdr3_aa: ASSLAARAGTGNTIY; clone_size: once; v_call: TRBV7-2; j_call: TRBJ1-3
cdr3_aa: ASSLSGNNQPQH; clone_size: NA; v_call: TRBV7-8; j_call: TRBJ1-5
cdr3_aa: ASSPNAGAGANVLT; clone_size: NA; v_call: TRBV7-9; j_call: TRBJ2-6
cdr3_aa: ASSQVTSVPGELF; clone_size: few; v_call: TRBV4-2; j_call: TRBJ2-2
cdr3_aa: ASSLTGGPTNEKLF; clone_size: NA; v_call: TRBV5-6; j_call: TRBJ1-4
cdr3_aa: ASSFQGQSTDTQY; clone_size: NA; v_call: TRBV27; j_call: TRBJ2-3
cdr3_aa: ASSSDRGREKLF; clone_size: once; v_call: TRBV2; j_call: TRBJ1-4
cdr3_aa: ASSPDRNPYEQY; clone_size: NA; v_call: TRBV3-1/TRBV3-2; j_call: TRBJ2-7
cdr3_aa: ASSQQGAFAEAF; clone_size: NA; v_call: TRBV7-2; j_call: TRBJ1-1
cdr3_aa: ASRPGYSWAGELF; clone_size: NA; v_call: TRBV2; j_call: TRBJ2-2
cdr3_aa: AISESREPQH; clone_size: NA; v_call: TRBV10-3; j_call: TRBJ1-5
cdr3_aa: ASSLDFQGTNYGYT; clone_size: NA; v_call: TRBV5-1; j_call: TRBJ1-2
cdr3_aa: ASSLGGGLAGVNEQF; clone_size: NA; v_call: TRBV13; j_call: TRBJ2-1
cdr3_aa: AATEGGETQY; clone_size: once; v_call: TRBV6-6; j_call: TRBJ2-5
cdr3_aa: ASSYSTSTEAF; clone_size: once; v_call: TRBV6-5; j_call: TRBJ1-1
cdr3_aa: ASSFPKREEDTGELF; clone_size: NA; v_call: TRBV11-2; j_call: TRBJ2-2
cdr3_aa: ATSSKEDRVGGYT; clone_size: NA; v_call: TRBV24-1; j_call: TRBJ1-2
cdr3_aa: ASSFGERGTEAF; clone_size: NA; v_call: TRBV11-2; j_call: TRBJ1-1
cdr3_aa: ASSPRSEKGYT; clone_size: few; v_call: TRBV12-3/TRBV12-4; j_call: TRBJ1-2
cdr3_aa: SAWDYEETQY; clone_size: NA; v_call: TRBV29-1; j_call: TRBJ2-5
cdr3_aa: ASSYSGGSSYNEQF; clone_size: NA; v_call: TRBV6-2/TRBV6-3; j_call: TRBJ2-1
cdr3_aa: ASSRQGGDEQY; clone_size: NA; v_call: TRBV5-1; j_call: TRBJ2-7
cdr3_aa: ASSLAQGTLHEQY; clone_size: NA; v_call: TRBV5-5; j_call: TRBJ2-7
cdr3_aa: ASSVGVGTGWGNEQF; clone_size: NA; v_call: TRBV2; j_call: TRBJ2-1
cdr3_aa: ASSQDRGGGQY; clone_size: NA; v_call: TRBV2; j_call: TRBJ2-3
cdr3_aa: ASRTGNIQY; clone_size: few; v_call: TRBV28; j_call: TRBJ2-4
cdr3_aa: ASSFGQGGQPQH; clone_size: once; v_call: TRBV6-2/TRBV6-3; j_call: TRBJ1-5
cdr3_aa: ASSAGTGGLGYGYT; clone_size: NA; v_call: TRBV2; j_call: TRBJ1-2
cdr3_aa: ASRASGNTDTQY; clone_size: NA; v_call: TRBV2; j_call: TRBJ2-3
cdr3_aa: ASGTGGDEQY; clone_size: once; v_call: TRBV5-1; j_call: TRBJ2-7
cdr3_aa: ASSGDSLSGNTIY; clone_size: NA; v_call: TRBV7-6; j_call: TRBJ1-3
cdr3_aa: ASSTGGSTEAF; clone_size: NA; v_call: TRBV2; j_call: TRBJ1-1
cdr3_aa: ASSLSSTDTQY; clone_size: NA; v_call: TRBV13; j_call: TRBJ2-3